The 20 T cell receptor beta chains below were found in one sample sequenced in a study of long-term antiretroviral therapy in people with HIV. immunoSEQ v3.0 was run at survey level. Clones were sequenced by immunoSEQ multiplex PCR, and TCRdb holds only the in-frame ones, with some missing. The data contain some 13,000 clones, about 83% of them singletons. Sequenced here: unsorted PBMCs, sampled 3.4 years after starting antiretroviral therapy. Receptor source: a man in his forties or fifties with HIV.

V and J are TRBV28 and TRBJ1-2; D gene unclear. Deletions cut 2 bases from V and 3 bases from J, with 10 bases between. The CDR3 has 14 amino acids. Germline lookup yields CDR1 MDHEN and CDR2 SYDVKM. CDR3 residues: CASSLGDGDYGYTF. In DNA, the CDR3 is TGTGCCAGCAGTTTAGGAGATGGCGACTATGGCTACACCTTC.

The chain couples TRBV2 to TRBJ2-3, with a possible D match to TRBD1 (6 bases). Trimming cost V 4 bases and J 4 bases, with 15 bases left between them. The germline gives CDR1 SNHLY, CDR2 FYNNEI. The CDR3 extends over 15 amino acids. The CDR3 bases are TGTGCCAGCAGTGTTGAACAGGGATCGGCAGATACGCAGTATTTT. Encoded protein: CASSVEQGSADTQYF.

DNA for the CDR3: TGCGCCAGCAGCCAAGGGACAGGGTCCTATGGCTACACCTTC. Its protein is CASSQGTGSYGYTF. The chain couples TRBV4-3 to TRBJ1-2; 8 bases match TRBD1. The germline V gene has CDR1 LGHNA and CDR2 YSLEER. V lost 1 base, J lost 4 bases, and 2 bases stayed unmatched. This CDR3 region has 14 residues.

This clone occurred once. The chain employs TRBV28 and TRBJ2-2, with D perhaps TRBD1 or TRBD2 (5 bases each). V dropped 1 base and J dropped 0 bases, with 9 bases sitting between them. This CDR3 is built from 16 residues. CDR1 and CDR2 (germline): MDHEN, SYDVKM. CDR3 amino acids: CASSLSGRANTGELFF. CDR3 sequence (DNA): TGTGCCAGCAGTTTATCGGGACGGGCGAACACCGGGGAGCTGTTTTTT. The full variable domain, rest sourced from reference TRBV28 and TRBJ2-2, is DVKVTQSSRYLVKRTGEKVFLECVQDMDHENMFWYRQDPGLGLRLIYFSYDVKMKEKGDIPEGYSVSREKKERFSLILESASTNQTSMYLCASSLSGRANTGELFFGEGSRLTVL.

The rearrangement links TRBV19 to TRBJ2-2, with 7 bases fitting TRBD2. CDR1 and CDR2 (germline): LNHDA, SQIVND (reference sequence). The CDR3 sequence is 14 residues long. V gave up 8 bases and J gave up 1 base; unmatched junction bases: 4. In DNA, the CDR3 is TGTGCCAGTGGGGGGGGGAAGAACACCGGGGAGCTGTTTTTT. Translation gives CASGGGKNTGELFF. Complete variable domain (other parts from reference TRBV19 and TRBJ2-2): DGGITQSPKYLFRKEGQNVTLSCEQNLNHDAMYWYRQDPGQGLRLIYYSQIVNDFQKGDIAEGYSVSREKKESFPLTVTSAQKNPTAFYLCASGGGKNTGELFFGEGSRLTVL.

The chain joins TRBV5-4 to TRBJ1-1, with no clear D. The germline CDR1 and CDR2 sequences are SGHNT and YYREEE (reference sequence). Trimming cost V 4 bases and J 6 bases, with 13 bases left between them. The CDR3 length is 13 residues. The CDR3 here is CASSRVGGPEAFF. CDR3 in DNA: TGTGCCAGCAGCCGCGTGGGAGGCCCTGAAGCTTTCTTT.

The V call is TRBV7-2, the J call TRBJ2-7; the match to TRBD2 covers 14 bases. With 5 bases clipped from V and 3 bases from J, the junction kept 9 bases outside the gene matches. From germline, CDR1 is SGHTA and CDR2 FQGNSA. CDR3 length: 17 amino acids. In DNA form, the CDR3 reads TGTGCCAGCAGCCTCCGGGGACTAGCGGGAGATAGCTACGAGCAGTACTTC. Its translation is CASSLRGLAGDSYEQYF.

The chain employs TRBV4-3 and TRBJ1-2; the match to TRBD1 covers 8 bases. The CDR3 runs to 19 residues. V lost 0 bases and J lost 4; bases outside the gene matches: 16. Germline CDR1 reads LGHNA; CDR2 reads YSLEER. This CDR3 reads CASSQDRGQGTGLIYGYTF. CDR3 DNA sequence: TGCGCCAGCAGCCAAGATCGTGGACAGGGAACCGGGCTTATCTATGGCTACACCTTC.

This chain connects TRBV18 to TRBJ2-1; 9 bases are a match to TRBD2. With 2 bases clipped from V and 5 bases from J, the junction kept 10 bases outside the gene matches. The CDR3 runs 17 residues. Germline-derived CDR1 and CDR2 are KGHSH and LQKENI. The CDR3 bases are TGTGCCAGCTCACCAAGAGTCAGCGGGAGGTCCCACAATGAGCAGTTCTTC. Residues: CASSPRVSGRSHNEQFF.

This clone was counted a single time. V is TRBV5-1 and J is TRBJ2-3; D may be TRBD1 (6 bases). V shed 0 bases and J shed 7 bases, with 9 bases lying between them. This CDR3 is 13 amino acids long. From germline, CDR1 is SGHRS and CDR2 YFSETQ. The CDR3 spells CASSLEGTNTQYF. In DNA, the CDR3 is TGCGCCAGCAGCTTGGAGGGGACAAATACGCAGTATTTT.

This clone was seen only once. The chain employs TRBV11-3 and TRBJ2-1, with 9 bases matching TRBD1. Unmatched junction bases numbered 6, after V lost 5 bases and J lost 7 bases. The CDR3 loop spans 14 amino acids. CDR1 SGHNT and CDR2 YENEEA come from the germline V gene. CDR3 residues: CASSPRGQGNEQFF. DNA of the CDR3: TGTGCCAGCAGCCCGCGGGGACAGGGAAATGAGCAGTTCTTC.

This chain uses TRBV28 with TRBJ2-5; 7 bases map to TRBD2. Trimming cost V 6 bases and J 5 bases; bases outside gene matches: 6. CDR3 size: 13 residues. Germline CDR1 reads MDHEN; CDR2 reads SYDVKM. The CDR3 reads CASSLAGWETQYF. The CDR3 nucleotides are TGTGCCAGCAGCTTAGCGGGCTGGGAGACCCAGTACTTC.

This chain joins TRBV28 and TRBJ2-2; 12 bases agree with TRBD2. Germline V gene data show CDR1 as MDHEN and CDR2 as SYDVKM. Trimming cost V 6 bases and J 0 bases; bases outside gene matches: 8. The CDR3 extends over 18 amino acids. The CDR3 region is CASSLIGLAGPNTGELFF. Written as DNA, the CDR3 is TGTGCCAGCAGCCTCATTGGACTAGCGGGACCGAACACCGGGGAGCTGTTTTTT.

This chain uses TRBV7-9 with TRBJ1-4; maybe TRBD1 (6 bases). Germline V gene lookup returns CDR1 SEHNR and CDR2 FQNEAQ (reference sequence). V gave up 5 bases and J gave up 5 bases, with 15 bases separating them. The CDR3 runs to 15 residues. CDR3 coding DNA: TGTGCCAGCAGCCTAATGAGGGACACGAATGAAAAACTGTTTTTT. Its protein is CASSLMRDTNEKLFF.

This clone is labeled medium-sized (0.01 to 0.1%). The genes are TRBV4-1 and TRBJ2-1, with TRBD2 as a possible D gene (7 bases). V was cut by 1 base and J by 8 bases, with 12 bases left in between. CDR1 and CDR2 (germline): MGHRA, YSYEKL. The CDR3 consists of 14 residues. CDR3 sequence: CASSQAEGGYEQFF. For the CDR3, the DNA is TGCGCCAGCAGCCAAGCGGAGGGGGGGTATGAGCAGTTCTTC.

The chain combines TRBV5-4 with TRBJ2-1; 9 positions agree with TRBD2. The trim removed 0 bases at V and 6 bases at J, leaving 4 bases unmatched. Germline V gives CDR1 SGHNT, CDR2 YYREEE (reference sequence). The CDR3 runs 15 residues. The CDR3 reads CASSLGGRAGNEQFF. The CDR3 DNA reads TGTGCCAGCAGCTTGGGCGGGAGGGCCGGCAATGAGCAGTTCTTC.

The DNA of the CDR3 is TGCAGCGTTGCCCGTAGGCTGGCGGACAATGAGCAGTTCTTC. Its protein is CSVARRLADNEQFF. The chain carries TRBV29-1 and TRBJ2-1; D gene unclear. Trimming took off 4 bases at V and 5 bases at J, with 15 bases between the two ends. This CDR3 has 14 residues. The germline gives CDR1 SQVTM, CDR2 ANQGSEA.

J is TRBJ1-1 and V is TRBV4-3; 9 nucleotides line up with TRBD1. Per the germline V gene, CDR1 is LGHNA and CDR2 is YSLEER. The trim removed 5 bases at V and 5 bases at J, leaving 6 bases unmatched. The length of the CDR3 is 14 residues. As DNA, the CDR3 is TGCGCCAGCAGCTATGGGACAGGGAGTACTGAAGCTTTCTTT. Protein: CASSYGTGSTEAFF.

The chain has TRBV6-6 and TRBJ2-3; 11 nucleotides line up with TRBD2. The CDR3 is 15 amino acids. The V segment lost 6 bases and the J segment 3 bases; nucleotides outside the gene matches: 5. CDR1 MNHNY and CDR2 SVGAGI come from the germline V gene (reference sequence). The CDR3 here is CASSPLAGATDTQYF. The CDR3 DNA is TGTGCCAGCAGCCCACTAGCGGGAGCGACAGATACGCAGTATTTT.

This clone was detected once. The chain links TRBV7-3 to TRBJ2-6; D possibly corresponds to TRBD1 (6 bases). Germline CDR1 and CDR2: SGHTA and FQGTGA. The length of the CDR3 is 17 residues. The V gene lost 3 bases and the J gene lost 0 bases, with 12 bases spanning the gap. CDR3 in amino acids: CASSFGQPFSGANVLTF. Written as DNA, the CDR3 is TGTGCCAGCAGCTTCGGACAGCCTTTCTCTGGGGCCAACGTCCTGACTTTC. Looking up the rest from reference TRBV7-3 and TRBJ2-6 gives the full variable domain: GAGVSQTPSNKVTEKGKYVELRCDPISGHTALYWYRQSLGQGPEFLIYFQGTGAADDSGLPNDRFFAVRPEGSVSTLKIQRTERGDSAVYLCASSFGQPFSGANVLTFGAGSRLTVL.